This T cell receptor (beta chain) was documented in a study of Graves' ophthalmopathy and Graves' hyperthyroidism. Whole-study context: The authors collected peripheral blood at initial diagnosis, before any treatment. Findings of the study overall: Detection in blood was also observed for most expanded thyroid clonotypes above 0.001 frequency.

This clonotype occurred many times. Its target is unknown. Germline CDR1 is DFQATT and CDR2 is SNEGSKA (reference sequence). The CDR3 is 15 amino acids. The junction had 9 bases not matched to a gene; V was cut back by 3 bases and J by 4 bases. Amplification of TCR beta CDR3 regions used RNA transcripts. Amplification began with first-round RT-PCR using HTBI primers, then second-round multiplex PCR was performed. MiXCR, applied by TCRdb to the multiplex PCR reads, yields one record per CDR3 protein. The table lists a few hundred thousand distinct CDR3 sequences, around a fifth of them singletons. Orbital computed tomography, thyroid ultrasound, TRAb, serum thyroxine and clinical symptoms formed the basis of diagnosis.

The TCR comes from a woman between 50 and 59 years old with Graves' ophthalmopathy. The chain uses TRBV20-1 and TRBJ1-5; 7 nucleotides align to TRBD1. Sequencing used peripheral blood. CDR3 coding DNA: TGCAGTGCTAGTCGAGGGGGCGTCAGTAATCAGCCCCAGCATTTT. As protein: CSASRGGVSNQPQHF.